This T cell receptor beta chain was sequenced during a study of blood T cells in healthy people across ages (dated by TCRdb to between 2015 and 2017). Looking at the study overall: Template switching captured roughly one uniquely barcoded TCR beta cDNA molecule per two T cells in model experiments. To track age-related changes in TCR beta repertoire diversity, the study relied on deep sequencing normalized with unique cDNA molecular identifiers. The donors were split into four age groups: young (average about 15 years), middle-aged (roughly 40), aged (approximately 60) and long-lived (approximately 80). To avoid experimental bias, donors of different ages were distributed randomly across sequencing lanes. Using the same blood draw, the study looked at two additional independent replicas of 1 million unique cDNA reads for two donors, one aged 18 to 30 and the other aged 80 or older. The paper as a whole reports these results and caveats: Bulk unsorted PBMC profiling prevented conclusive comparison of naive and antigen-experienced compartments. Estimates of total diversity based on one million sequenced T cells were regarded as lower bounds and as underestimates. Observed TCR beta diversity correlated strongly with the percentage of naive T cells measured by flow cytometry. As age increased, observed TCR beta diversity per million T cells dropped in a roughly linear way, and a significant reduction was already evident by age 40. Compared with the aged group, the long-lived group had more naive CD4+ T cells, fewer expanded clones and increased TCR diversity, suggesting age selection. Because donor CMV infection status was unknown, age-related changes in expanded clonotypes were potentially confounded.

The donors were roughly 39 Caucasian individuals from Russia, aged about 6 to 95 years, who were systemically healthy. Each donor gave around 9.9 milliliters of peripheral blood, collected into EDTA-treated Vacutainer tubes. Ficoll-Paque density-gradient centrifugation was used to isolate PBMCs, with at least 6.5 million per sample. Total RNA was extracted from PBMCs with Trizol reagent, with at least 5 micrograms obtained per sample. For every donor, flow cytometry on a PBMC aliquot measured the percentage of naive CD45RAhigh/CD27high T cells. In the case of this clonotype: The antigen it recognizes is unknown. The record has no base qualities; no much larger clone is one base away.

Library construction relied on 5' RACE. Sequencing instrument: Illumina HiSeq 2500. The second PCR ran for roughly 7 to 12 cycles and used a J-beta primer mix along with a sample-barcoded 5' primer. Each TCR beta cDNA molecule received a unique molecular identifier from a template-switch 5' adaptor carrying 12 random nucleotides. At least 2.5 million CDR3-containing paired-end reads were obtained from each sample. The Mint cDNA synthesis kit, primed by a TRBC-specific oligonucleotide, was used to synthesize first-strand cDNA from all RNA. All cDNA was treated with uracil-DNA glycosylase and then went through a first 18-cycle PCR with the universal primers M1SS and BC2_uni_R. In the source study's methods: Normalization of each sample was performed by random selection of 1 million high-quality reads, each carrying a distinct molecular identifier. Reads with shared molecular identifiers were discarded instead of being binned into consensus sequences. MiTCR, run with a Q25 quality threshold and the strictest error-elimination algorithm, handled CDR3 identification, clonotype clustering and error correction. A nonparametric unseen species model with Euler transformation was used to estimate a lower bound on total TCR beta diversity. Starting from the raw public reads, TCRdb applied fastp trimming at Q25, assembled clones with MiXCR and retained in-frame beta chains. Records with the same CDR3 protein are collapsed into one entry carrying the most frequent genes and DNA. These V and J calls are TCRdb output, not the study's own analysis. The sample has about 640,000 distinct CDR3 sequences on record, approximately 59% of them singletons. Of the sample, roughly 34% is held by the ten largest clones.

CDR1 is given as MNHNS and CDR2 as SASEGT, both from the germline V gene. Spanning cysteine to phenylalanine, the CDR3 consists of 16 amino acids. Only the CDR3 DNA is retained, 48 bases long and in frame from the first base. Trimming leaves V shorter by 2 bases and J shorter by 4 bases, with the junction holding 6 bases beyond the gene matches. The source is a man aged 60 to 75 in good health. Sequenced: blood. The rearrangement combines TRBV6-1 with TRBJ2-2; 8 central nucleotides agree with TRBD2. The CDR3 region reads CASSEPGGLGTGELFF. The DNA sequence follows: TGTGCCAGCAGTGAACCGGGGGGGCTGGGCACCGGGGAGCTGTTTTTT.